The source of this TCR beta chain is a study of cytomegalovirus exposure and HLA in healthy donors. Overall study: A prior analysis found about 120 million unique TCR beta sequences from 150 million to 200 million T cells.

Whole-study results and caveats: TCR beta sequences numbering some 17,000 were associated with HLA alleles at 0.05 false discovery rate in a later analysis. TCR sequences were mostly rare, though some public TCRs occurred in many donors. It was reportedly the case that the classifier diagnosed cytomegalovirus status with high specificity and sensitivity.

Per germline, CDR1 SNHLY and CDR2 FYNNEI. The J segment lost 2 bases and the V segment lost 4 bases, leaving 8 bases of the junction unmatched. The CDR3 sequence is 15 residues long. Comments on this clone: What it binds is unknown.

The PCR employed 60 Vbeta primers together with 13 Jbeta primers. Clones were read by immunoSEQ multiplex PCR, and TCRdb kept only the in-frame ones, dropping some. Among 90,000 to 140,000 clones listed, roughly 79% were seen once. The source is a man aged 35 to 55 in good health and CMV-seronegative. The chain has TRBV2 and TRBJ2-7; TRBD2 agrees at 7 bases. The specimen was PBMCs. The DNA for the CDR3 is TGTGCCAGCAGTGTAATCGCGGGAGCGCCCTACGAGCAGTACTTC. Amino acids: CASSVIAGAPYEQYF. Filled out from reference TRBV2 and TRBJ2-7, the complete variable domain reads EPEVTQTPSHQVTQMGQEVILRCVPISNHLYFYWYRQILGQKVEFLVSFYNNEISEKSEIFDDQFSVERPDGSNFTLKIRSTKLEDSAMYFCASSVIAGAPYEQYFGPGTRLTVT.